These 21 T cell receptor beta chains came from one sample sequenced in a study of T-cell reconstitution after alpha-beta-depleted transplantation in children (TCRdb year 2016). The treatment or condition tag for this specimen amounts to: allogeneic hematopoietic cell transplantation with graft depleted of TCRalphabeta T cells and CD19 B cells. The method behind the library was PCR. Sequencing was carried out with an Illumina HiSeq 2500. TCR libraries were prepared with molecular barcoding, using unique molecular identifiers to normalize TCRbeta repertoire quantification. TCRdb reworked the public reads: Q25 trimming with fastp, MiXCR clone assembly, productive beta chains retained. Each record represents a unique CDR3 protein, reported with the most common genes and DNA among its rows. For this sample the table gives hundreds of thousands of distinct CDR3 sequences, of which 20% to 30% were detected only once. The ten biggest clones cover over 2.5% of the sample.

Sample: PBMCs, taken before TCRalphabeta/CD19-depleted stem cell transplant. These receptors were obtained from a girl aged 2-15 years with Fanconi anemia, due to receive a stem cell transplant.

This chain uses TRBV30 with TRBJ2-7, with D perhaps TRBD1 (6 bases). Germline assignment: CDR1 GTSNPN and CDR2 SVGIG (reference sequence). This CDR3 has 13 amino acids. Trimming removed 1 base at V and 4 bases at J, with 11 bases between. The CDR3 reads CAWSAGGRYEQYF. The CDR3 DNA follows: TGTGCCTGGAGTGCTGGGGGCAGGTACGAGCAGTACTTC.

V and J are TRBV5-1 and TRBJ2-7, with TRBD2 identical over 8 bases. In germline, CDR1 is SGHRS, CDR2 YFSETQ. V trimming: 7 bases; J trimming: 0 bases; junction bases outside the gene matches: 6. The CDR3 is 14 amino acids. CDR3 DNA: TGCGCCAGCGGCCCGGGGGGGCTCTCCTACGAGCAGTACTTC. Its protein product is CASGPGGLSYEQYF.

The gene calls are TRBV2 and TRBJ2-7, with 7 bases matching TRBD1. Germline CDR1 reads SNHLY; CDR2 reads FYNNEI. J lost 3 bases, V lost 5 bases, and 7 bases had no gene match. This CDR3 region has 14 residues. CDR3 amino acids: CASSPGQRLYEQYF. The CDR3 region has the DNA TGTGCCAGCAGTCCGGGACAGCGCCTCTACGAGCAGTACTTC.

The genes are TRBV20-1 and TRBJ2-5; TRBD1 is a possible D gene (5 bases). The CDR3 is made up of 13 amino acids. In germline, CDR1 is DFQATT, CDR2 SNEGSKA (reference sequence). Between the trimmed V and J ends, which lost 6 bases and 2 bases, there was a span of 13 bases. The DNA for the CDR3 is TGCAGTGCCATGGGGCTACTTCAAGAGACCCAGTACTTC. Translating it yields CSAMGLLQETQYF.

At least ten counts were recorded for this clonotype. The chain combines TRBV4-2 with TRBJ1-1; possible D gene TRBD1, 5 bases. Trimming shortened V by 4 bases and J by 4 bases, and 13 bases separated the two germline ends. Per the germline V gene, CDR1 is LGHNA and CDR2 is YNFKEQ. The CDR3 runs 14 residues. Here the CDR3 reads CASSPIGGGTEAFF. CDR3 coding DNA: TGTGCCAGCAGCCCGATCGGTGGGGGCACTGAAGCTTTCTTT.

This clonotype was recorded at least ten times. The J gene is TRBJ2-7, the V gene TRBV29-1, with a weak D call TRBD1 (5 bases). The V and J ends lost 4 bases and 1 base respectively, with 8 bases between them. CDR1 is SQVTM, CDR2 ANQGSEA, per germline. CDR3 length: 12 amino acids. The CDR3 bases are TGCAGCGTTGCGACAGTTTCCTACGAGCAGTACTTC. It yields the protein CSVATVSYEQYF.

This chain joins TRBV9 and TRBJ2-7; 10 bases match TRBD2. V was pared by 3 bases and J by 12 bases, with 9 bases of the junction left unmatched. The germline V gene has CDR1 SGDLS and CDR2 YYNGEE. The CDR3 runs 13 residues. DNA for the CDR3: TGTGCCAGCAGCGCCAACCTAGCGGGAGATCGGTACTTC. Amino acid sequence: CASSANLAGDRYF.

This clonotype came up many times. This chain links TRBV29-1 with TRBJ1-3; 7 bases are a match to TRBD1. Germline CDR1 is SQVTM and CDR2 is ANQGSEA. The CDR3 is 14 amino acids. V was pared by 0 bases and J by 4 bases, with 3 bases of the junction left unmatched. The CDR3 nucleotides are TGCAGCGTTGAAGAGACAGGGCTAGGAAACACCATATATTTT. The encoded protein is CSVEETGLGNTIYF. Full variable domain (rest looked up from reference TRBV29-1 and TRBJ1-3): SAVISQKPSRDICQRGTSLTIQCQVDSQVTMMFWYRQQPGQSLTLIATANQGSEATYESGFVIDKFPISRPNLTFSTLTVSNMSPEDSSIYLCSVEETGLGNTIYFGEGSWLTVV.

This CDR3 reads CASSLKGGGTEAFF. Written as DNA, the CDR3 is TGTGCCAGCAGCTTAAAGGGTGGGGGCACTGAAGCTTTCTTT. The chain uses TRBV7-9 and TRBJ1-1, with D possibly matching TRBD1 (5 bases). The CDR3 loop spans 14 amino acids. Trimming left V 2 bases short and J 4 bases short, with 11 bases between. CDR1 SEHNR and CDR2 FQNEAQ come from the germline V gene (reference sequence). Variable domain in full (rest from reference TRBV7-9 and TRBJ1-1): DTGVSQNPRHKITKRGQNVTFRCDPISEHNRLYWYRQTLGQGPEFLTYFQNEAQLEKSRLLSDRFSAERPKGSFSTLEIQRTEQGDSAMYLCASSLKGGGTEAFFGQGTRLTVV.

This clonotype came up a few times. This rearrangement joins TRBV29-1 to TRBJ2-7; D not certain. Per the germline V gene, CDR1 is SQVTM and CDR2 is ANQGSEA. The CDR3 is 12 amino acids. The V and J ends lost 4 bases and 3 bases respectively, with 10 bases between them. The CDR3 protein is CSVARLGYEQYF. The CDR3 nucleotides are TGCAGCGTTGCCAGGCTCGGCTACGAGCAGTACTTC.

This clonotype was observed many times. The J gene is TRBJ2-3, the V gene TRBV3-1; D remains ambiguous. Germline loops: CDR1 LGHDT, CDR2 YNNKEL (reference sequence). The germline V and J ends were trimmed by 1 base and 1 base, with 3 bases remaining between them. The length of the CDR3 is 13 residues. The CDR3 region has the DNA TGTGCCAGCAGCCAAGCAGGCACAGATACGCAGTATTTT. Encoded protein: CASSQAGTDTQYF.

This clonotype was found many times. V is TRBV29-1 and J is TRBJ1-2; no reliable D call. There are 13 residues in the CDR3. Germline V gives CDR1 SQVTM, CDR2 ANQGSEA. Trimming took off 6 bases at V and 7 bases at J, with 18 bases between the two ends. The DNA for the CDR3 is TGCAGCGTCCGTCCGGGGAGGGTAGCTGGCTACACCTTC. Translating gives CSVRPGRVAGYTF.

This clonotype was recorded at least ten times. The rearrangement joins TRBV28 to TRBJ2-6, with 12 bases aligning to TRBD1. The CDR3 totals 17 residues. V was pared by 7 bases and J by 3 bases, with 7 bases of the junction left unmatched. Germline V CDR1 and CDR2: MDHEN, SYDVKM. The CDR3 DNA follows: TGTGCCAGCAATAGGGACAGGGGGCTCGGTGGGGCCAACGTCCTGACTTTC. It specifies CASNRDRGLGGANVLTF.

This clonotype showed up many times. This rearrangement joins TRBV28 to TRBJ2-4; weak D call: TRBD1 (6 bases). Germline-derived CDR1 and CDR2 are MDHEN and SYDVKM. V was clipped by 8 bases and J by 3 bases, with 20 bases between them. This CDR3 has 16 amino acids. CDR3: CASQDLDGGYKNIQYF. The DNA of the CDR3 is TGTGCCAGCCAGGACCTAGATGGGGGCTACAAAAACATTCAGTACTTC.

This clonotype appeared a few times. The chain recombines TRBV12-3 or TRBV12-4 with TRBJ2-3; D remains ambiguous. Trimming shortened V by 3 bases and J by 5 bases, and 12 bases separated the two germline ends. This CDR3 comprises 14 residues. The CDR3 spells CASSFTHLGDTQYF. In DNA form, the CDR3 reads TGTGCCAGCAGTTTCACACATCTGGGAGATACGCAGTATTTT.

This clonotype was counted once. V usage is TRBV20-1 and J usage is TRBJ1-5; TRBD1 agrees at 7 bases. Losses at the gene ends were 2 bases for V and 5 bases for J; bases not matched to a gene: 3. The germline CDR1 and CDR2 sequences are DFQATT and SNEGSKA (reference sequence). CDR3 size: 13 residues. The chain's CDR3 is CSARQGDYQPQHF. CDR3 sequence (DNA): TGCAGTGCTAGACAGGGGGACTATCAGCCCCAGCATTTT.

This clonotype appeared many times. The chain employs TRBV5-4 and TRBJ1-1; weak D call: TRBD1 (5 bases). CDR1 and CDR2 from the germline V gene are SGHNT and YYREEE (reference sequence). The CDR3 is 15 amino acids. Trimming took off 0 bases at V and 2 bases at J, with 11 bases between the two ends. The CDR3 is CASSLGAGINTEAFF. The CDR3 nucleotides are TGTGCCAGCAGCTTGGGGGCAGGGATAAACACTGAAGCTTTCTTT.

This clonotype was seen a handful of times. The rearrangement joins TRBV20-1 to TRBJ2-1, with 10 bases fitting TRBD1. V trimming: 0 bases; J trimming: 1 base; junction bases outside the gene matches: 3. Germline V lookup: CDR1 DFQATT, CDR2 SNEGSKA (reference sequence). The CDR3 has 16 residues. This CDR3 is CSARDPGQGSYNEQFF. In DNA, the CDR3 is TGCAGTGCTAGAGATCCGGGACAGGGGTCCTACAATGAGCAGTTCTTC.

The chain uses TRBV15 and TRBJ2-7; D unclear. This CDR3 region has 16 residues. Germline V lookup: CDR1 LNHNV, CDR2 YYDKDF (reference sequence). V lost 0 bases and J lost 3, with 15 bases in between. In DNA, the CDR3 is TGTGCCACCAGCAGAGATTGGGCCGGCCCCTTCTACGAGCAGTACTTC. Amino acid sequence: CATSRDWAGPFYEQYF. The full variable domain, its missing parts supplied by reference TRBV15 and TRBJ2-7, is DAMVIQNPRYQVTQFGKPVTLSCSQTLNHNVMYWYQQKSSQAPKLLFHYYDKDFNNEADTPDNFQSRRPNTSFCFLDIRSPGLGDTAMYLCATSRDWAGPFYEQYFGPGTRLTVT.

The chain uses TRBV2 and TRBJ2-7, with D tentatively TRBD1 (5 bases). CDR1 and CDR2 (germline): SNHLY, FYNNEI. There are 18 residues in the CDR3. V was trimmed by 11 bases and J by 5 bases, leaving 34 bases between them. As DNA, the CDR3 is TGTGCCTTCTGTTTTATCCTTGCTGATGGGCACAGGCCGGACGAGCAGTACTTC. Protein product: CAFCFILADGHRPDEQYF.

This clonotype was picked up many times. The chain uses TRBV4-2 and TRBJ2-7, with D perhaps matching TRBD2 (6 bases). The CDR3 consists of 15 residues. The germline V gene encodes CDR1 LGHNA and CDR2 YNFKEQ. V was cut by 1 base and J by 3 bases, with 13 bases left in between. The CDR3 reads CASSQAGTQGYEQYF. CDR3 sequence (DNA): TGTGCCAGCAGCCAAGCCGGGACTCAGGGCTACGAGCAGTACTTC.